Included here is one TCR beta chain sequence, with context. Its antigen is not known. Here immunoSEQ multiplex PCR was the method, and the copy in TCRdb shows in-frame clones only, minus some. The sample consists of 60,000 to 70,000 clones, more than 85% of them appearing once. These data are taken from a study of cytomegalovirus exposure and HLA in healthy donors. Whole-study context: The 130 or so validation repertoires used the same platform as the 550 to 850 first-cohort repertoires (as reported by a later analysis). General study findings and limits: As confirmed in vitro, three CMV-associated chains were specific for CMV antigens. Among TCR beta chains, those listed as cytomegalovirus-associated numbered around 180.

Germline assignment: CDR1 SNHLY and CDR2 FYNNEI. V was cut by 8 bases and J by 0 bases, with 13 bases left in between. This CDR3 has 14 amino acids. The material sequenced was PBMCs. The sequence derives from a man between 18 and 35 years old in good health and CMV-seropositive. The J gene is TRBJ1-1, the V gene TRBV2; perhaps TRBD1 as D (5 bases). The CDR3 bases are TGTGCCAGCGATCCGGGACTCCTGAACACTGAAGCTTTCTTT. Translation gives CASDPGLLNTEAFF.